This TCR beta chain stems from a study of blood T cell repertoires in COVID-19. V was pared by 0 bases and J by 3 bases, with 13 bases between. The CDR3 covers 16 residues. Germline V gene data show CDR1 as MGHRA and CDR2 as YSYEKL. Original data processing: From reference gene primer amplification, estimates of nucleated cell counts were derived. TCRdb's table, derived via immunoSEQ multiplex PCR, lists solely in-frame clones and lacks some. That table furnishes V, J and clone size, whereas the DNA furnished D and trimming. The sample has 350,000 to 450,000 clones; more than 70% are singletons. The source is a woman aged 55 to 70 with COVID-19, enrolled during active disease. Source material: peripheral blood. V and J are TRBV4-1 and TRBJ2-3; weak D call: TRBD2 (7 bases). The CDR3 here is CASSQDHRGGTDTQYF. In DNA form, the CDR3 reads TGCGCCAGCAGCCAAGATCATAGGGGGGGGACAGATACGCAGTATTTT.